This TCR beta chain was recorded in a study of monozygotic twins with inflammatory bowel disease. The V gene's germline CDR1 is ENHRY and CDR2 SYGVKD. The CDR3 is 15 residues long. Reprocessing the 5' RACE reads, TCRdb reports a single entry for every CDR3 protein and omits DNA. Recorded for this sample: 300,000 to 400,000 distinct CDR3 sequences. The J gene is TRBJ2-1, the V gene TRBV10-3; the TCRdb call, TRBD2, lacks DNA for checking. The sequencing input was blood. The sequence was obtained from a human donor with ulcerative colitis or Crohn's disease, or a healthy co-twin of an affected twin (not recorded which). CDR3: CAISVASGGNNEQFF.